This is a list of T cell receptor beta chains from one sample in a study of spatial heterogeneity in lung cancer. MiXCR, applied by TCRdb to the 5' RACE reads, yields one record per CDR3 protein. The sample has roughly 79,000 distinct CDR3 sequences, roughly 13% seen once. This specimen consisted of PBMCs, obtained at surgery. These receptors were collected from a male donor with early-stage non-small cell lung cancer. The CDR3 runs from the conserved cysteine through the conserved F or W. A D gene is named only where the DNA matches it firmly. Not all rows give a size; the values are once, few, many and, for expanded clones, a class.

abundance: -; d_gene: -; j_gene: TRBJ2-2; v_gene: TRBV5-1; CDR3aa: CASSSHMNTGELFF; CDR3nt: TGCGCCAGCAGCTCCCACATGAACACCGGGGAGCTGTTTTTT
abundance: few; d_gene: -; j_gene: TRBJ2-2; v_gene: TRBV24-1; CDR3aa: CATSSPGGAGELFF; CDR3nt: TGTGCCACCAGTTCCCCCGGAGGGGCCGGGGAGCTGTTTTTT
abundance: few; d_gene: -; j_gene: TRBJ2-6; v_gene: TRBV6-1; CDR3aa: CASSEYHSGANVLTF; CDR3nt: TGTGCCAGCAGTGAATACCACTCTGGGGCCAACGTCCTGACTTTC
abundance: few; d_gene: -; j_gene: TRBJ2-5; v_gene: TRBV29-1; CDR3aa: CSVEPGETQYF; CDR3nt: TGCAGCGTTGAACCGGGAGAGACCCAGTACTTC
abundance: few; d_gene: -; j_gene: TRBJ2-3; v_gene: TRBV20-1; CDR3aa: CSGLGTDTQYF; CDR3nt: TGCAGTGGGCTCGGCACAGATACGCAGTATTTT
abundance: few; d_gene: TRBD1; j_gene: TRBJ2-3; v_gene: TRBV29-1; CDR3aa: CSVEVRQGVYDTQYF; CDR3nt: TGCAGCGTTGAAGTCCGACAGGGGGTGTACGATACGCAGTATTTT
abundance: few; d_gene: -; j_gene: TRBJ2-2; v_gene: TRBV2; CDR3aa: CASSFHRDVAGELFF; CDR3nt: TGTGCCAGCAGTTTCCACAGGGATGTCGCCGGGGAGCTGTTTTTT
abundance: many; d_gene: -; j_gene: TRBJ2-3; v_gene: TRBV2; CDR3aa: CASSDSGYSTDTQYF; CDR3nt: TGTGCCAGCAGTGACAGCGGCTATAGCACAGATACGCAGTATTTT
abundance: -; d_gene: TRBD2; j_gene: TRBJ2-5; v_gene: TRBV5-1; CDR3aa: CASSLELAGVQETQYF; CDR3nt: TGCGCCAGCAGCTTGGAACTAGCGGGAGTCCAAGAGACCCAGTACTTC
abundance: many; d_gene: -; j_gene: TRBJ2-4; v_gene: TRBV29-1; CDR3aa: CSVGIANIQYF; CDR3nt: TGCAGCGTTGGGATTGCAAACATTCAGTACTTC
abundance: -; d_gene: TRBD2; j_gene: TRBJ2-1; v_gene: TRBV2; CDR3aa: CASSEETSGGYKQFF; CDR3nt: TGTGCCAGCAGTGAAGAGACTAGCGGGGGCTACAAGCAGTTCTTC
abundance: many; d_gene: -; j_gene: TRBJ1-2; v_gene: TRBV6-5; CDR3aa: CATLSQGYGYTF; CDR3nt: TGTGCCACCCTATCCCAGGGTTATGGCTACACCTTC
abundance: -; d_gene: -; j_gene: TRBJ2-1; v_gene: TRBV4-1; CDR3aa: CASSSTGSRPPYNEQFF; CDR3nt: TGCGCCAGCAGTTCAACAGGGTCTCGACCACCCTACAATGAGCAGTTCTTC
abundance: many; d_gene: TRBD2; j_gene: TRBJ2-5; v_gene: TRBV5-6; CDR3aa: CASSLAMGVVLAGGQETQYF; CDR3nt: TGTGCCAGCAGCTTGGCCATGGGAGTAGTATTAGCGGGGGGTCAAGAGACCCAGTACTTC
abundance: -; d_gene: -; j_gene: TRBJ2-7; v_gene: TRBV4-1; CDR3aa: CASSPTDSVEQYF; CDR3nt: TGCGCCAGCAGCCCGACGGATAGCGTCGAGCAGTACTTC
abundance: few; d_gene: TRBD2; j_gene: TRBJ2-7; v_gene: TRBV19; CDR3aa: CASKRGGSYEQYF; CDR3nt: TGTGCCAGTAAAAGGGGAGGGAGTTACGAGCAGTACTTC
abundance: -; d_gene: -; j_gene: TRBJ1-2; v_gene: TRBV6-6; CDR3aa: CASTLDANYGYTF; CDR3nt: TGTGCCAGCACCTTAGATGCTAACTATGGCTACACCTTC
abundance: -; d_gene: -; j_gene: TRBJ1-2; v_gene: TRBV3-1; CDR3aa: CASSQDFSYGYTF; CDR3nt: TGTGCCAGCAGCCAAGATTTTAGCTATGGCTACACCTTC
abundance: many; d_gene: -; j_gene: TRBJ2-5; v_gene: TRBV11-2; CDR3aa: CASSLRLTRDQETQYF; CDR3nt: TGTGCCAGCAGCTTAAGATTAACTAGGGATCAAGAGACCCAGTACTTC
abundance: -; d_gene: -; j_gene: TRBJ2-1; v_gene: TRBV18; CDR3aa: CASSPLDWEDEQFF; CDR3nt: TGTGCCAGCTCACCTCTTGACTGGGAGGATGAGCAGTTCTTC
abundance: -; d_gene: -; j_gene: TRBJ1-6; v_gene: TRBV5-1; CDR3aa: CASSLEVAISSPLHF; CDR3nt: TGCGCCAGCAGCTTGGAGGTCGCCATAAGCTCACCCCTCCACTTT
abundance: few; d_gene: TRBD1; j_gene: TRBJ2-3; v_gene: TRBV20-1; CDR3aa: CSARTGGPDTQYF; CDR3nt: TGCAGTGCTAGGACAGGGGGCCCAGATACGCAGTATTTT
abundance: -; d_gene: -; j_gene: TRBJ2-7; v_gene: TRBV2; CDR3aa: CASSGADSSYEQYF; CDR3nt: TGTGCCAGCAGCGGGGCGGACAGCTCCTACGAGCAGTACTTC
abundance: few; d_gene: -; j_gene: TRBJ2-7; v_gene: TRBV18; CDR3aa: CASSPTGPSYEQYF; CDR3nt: TGTGCCAGCTCACCAACAGGGCCCTCCTACGAGCAGTACTTC
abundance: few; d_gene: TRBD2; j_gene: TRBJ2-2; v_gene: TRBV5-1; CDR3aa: CASRPTSANTGELFF; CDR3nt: TGCGCCAGCAGACCGACTAGCGCGAACACCGGGGAGCTGTTTTTT
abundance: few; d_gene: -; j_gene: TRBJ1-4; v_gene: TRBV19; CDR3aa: CASRGAWDEKLFF; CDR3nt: TGTGCCAGTAGAGGGGCCTGGGATGAAAAACTGTTTTTT
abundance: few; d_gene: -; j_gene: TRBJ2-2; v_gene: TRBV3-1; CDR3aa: CASSQDGRTGGELFF; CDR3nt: TGTGCCAGCAGCCAAGATGGGAGAACGGGCGGGGAGCTGTTTTTT
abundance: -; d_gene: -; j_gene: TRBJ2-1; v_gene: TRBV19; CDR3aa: CASSMKNEQFF; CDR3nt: TGTGCCAGTAGTATGAAGAATGAGCAGTTCTTC
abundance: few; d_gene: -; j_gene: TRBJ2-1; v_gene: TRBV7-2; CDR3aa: CASTPWSLQYYNEQFF; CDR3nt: TGTGCCAGCACCCCATGGTCTCTACAGTACTACAATGAGCAGTTCTTC
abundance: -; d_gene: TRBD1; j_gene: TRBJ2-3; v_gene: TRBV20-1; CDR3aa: CSAHGRDRSTDTQYF; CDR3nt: TGCAGTGCACATGGGCGGGACAGGAGCACAGATACGCAGTATTTT
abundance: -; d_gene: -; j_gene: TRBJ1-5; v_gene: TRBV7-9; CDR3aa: CASSLAGDNQPQHF; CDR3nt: TGTGCCAGCAGCTTAGCGGGGGATAATCAGCCCCAGCATTTT
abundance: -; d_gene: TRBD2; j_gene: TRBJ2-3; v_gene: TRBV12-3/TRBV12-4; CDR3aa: CASTPGTSGIPDTQYF; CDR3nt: TGTGCCAGCACTCCTGGGACTAGCGGGATCCCAGATACGCAGTATTTT
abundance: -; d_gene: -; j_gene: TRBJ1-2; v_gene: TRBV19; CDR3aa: CASMKDAARSYGYTF; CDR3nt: TGTGCCAGTATGAAGGACGCTGCAAGAAGTTATGGCTACACCTTC
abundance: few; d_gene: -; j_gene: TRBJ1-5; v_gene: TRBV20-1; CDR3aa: CSASGESNQPQHF; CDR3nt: TGCAGTGCTAGTGGGGAAAGCAATCAGCCCCAGCATTTT
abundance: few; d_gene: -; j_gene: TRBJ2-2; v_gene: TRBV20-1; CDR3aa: CSARGIAGTGELFF; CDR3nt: TGCAGTGCTAGAGGAATCGCAGGGACCGGGGAGCTGTTTTTT
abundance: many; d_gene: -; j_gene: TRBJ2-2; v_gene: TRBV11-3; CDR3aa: CASSKIYVGGVMNTGELFF; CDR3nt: TGTGCCAGCAGCAAGATCTACGTAGGGGGAGTTATGAACACCGGGGAGCTGTTTTTT
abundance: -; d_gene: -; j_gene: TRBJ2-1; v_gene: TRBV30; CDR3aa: CAWSVAAQVHNEQFF; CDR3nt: TGTGCCTGGAGTGTAGCAGCGCAAGTTCACAATGAGCAGTTCTTC
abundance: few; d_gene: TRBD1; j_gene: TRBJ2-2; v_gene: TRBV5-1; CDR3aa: CASSLGGTANTGELFF; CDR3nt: TGCGCCAGCAGCTTGGGAGGGACAGCGAACACCGGGGAGCTGTTTTTT
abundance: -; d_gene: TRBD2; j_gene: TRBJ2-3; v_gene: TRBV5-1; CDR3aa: CASSFRTSGSTDTQYF; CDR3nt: TGCGCCAGCAGCTTCCGGACTAGCGGGAGCACAGATACGCAGTATTTT
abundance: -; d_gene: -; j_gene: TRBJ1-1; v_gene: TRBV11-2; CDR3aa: CASSFIGQFTEAFF; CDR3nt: TGTGCCAGCAGCTTCATTGGACAGTTCACTGAAGCTTTCTTT
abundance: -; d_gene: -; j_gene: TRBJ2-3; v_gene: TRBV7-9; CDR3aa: CASSSPGTDTQYF; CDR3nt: TGTGCCAGCAGCTCACCAGGCACAGATACGCAGTATTTT
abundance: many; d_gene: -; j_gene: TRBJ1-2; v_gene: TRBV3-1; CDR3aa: CASSQDLVRVYGYTF; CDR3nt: TGTGCCAGCAGCCAAGATCTTGTCAGGGTCTATGGCTACACCTTC
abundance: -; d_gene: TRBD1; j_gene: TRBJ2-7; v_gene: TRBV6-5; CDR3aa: CASSPDRDSLGEQYF; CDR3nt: TGTGCCAGCAGCCCAGACAGGGATTCTTTGGGGGAGCAGTACTTC
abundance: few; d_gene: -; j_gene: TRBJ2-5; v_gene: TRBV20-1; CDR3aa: CSALRGFPYQETQYF; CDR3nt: TGCAGTGCTCTTAGGGGCTTCCCCTACCAAGAGACCCAGTACTTC
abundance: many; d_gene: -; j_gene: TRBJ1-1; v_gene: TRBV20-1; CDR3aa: CSARDPRVDTEAFF; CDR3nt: TGCAGTGCTAGAGATCCCAGGGTTGACACTGAAGCTTTCTTT
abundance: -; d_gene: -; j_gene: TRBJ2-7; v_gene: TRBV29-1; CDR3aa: CSVEERVAQGPYEQYF; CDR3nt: TGCAGCGTTGAAGAACGGGTGGCGCAGGGCCCCTACGAGCAGTACTTC
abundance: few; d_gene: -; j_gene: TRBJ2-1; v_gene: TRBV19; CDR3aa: CASSIGTGNEQFF; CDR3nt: TGTGCCAGTAGTATCGGGACTGGCAATGAGCAGTTCTTC
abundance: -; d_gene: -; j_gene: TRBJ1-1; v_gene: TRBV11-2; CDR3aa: CASSLNEGVSTEAFF; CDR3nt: TGTGCCAGCAGCTTAAACGAGGGGGTTAGCACTGAAGCTTTCTTT
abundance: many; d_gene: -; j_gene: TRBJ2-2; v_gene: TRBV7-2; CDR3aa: CASSPTPTGELFF; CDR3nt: TGTGCCAGCAGCCCGACACCGACCGGGGAGCTGTTTTTT
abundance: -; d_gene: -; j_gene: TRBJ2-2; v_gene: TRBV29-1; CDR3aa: CSVVEGALDTGELFF; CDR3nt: TGCAGCGTTGTCGAAGGGGCCCTGGACACCGGGGAGCTGTTTTTT
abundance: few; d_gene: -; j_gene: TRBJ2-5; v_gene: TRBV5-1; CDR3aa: CASSLESRDGETQYF; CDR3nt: TGCGCCAGCAGCTTGGAAAGTAGGGATGGGGAGACCCAGTACTTC
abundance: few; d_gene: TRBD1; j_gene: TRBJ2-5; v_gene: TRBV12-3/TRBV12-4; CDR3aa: CASSPTPGTGELTQYF; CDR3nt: TGTGCCAGCAGTCCGACCCCCGGGACAGGGGAGTTGACCCAGTACTTC
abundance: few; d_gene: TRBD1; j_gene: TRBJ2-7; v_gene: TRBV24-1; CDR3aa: CATSAPDRDYEQYF; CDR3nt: TGTGCCACCAGTGCCCCGGACAGGGACTACGAGCAGTACTTC
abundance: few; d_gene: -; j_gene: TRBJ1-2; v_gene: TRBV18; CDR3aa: CASSPNKNYGYTF; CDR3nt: TGTGCCAGCTCACCAAACAAGAACTATGGCTACACCTTC
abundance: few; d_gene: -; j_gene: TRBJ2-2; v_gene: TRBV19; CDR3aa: CASGQSLPGELFF; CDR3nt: TGTGCCAGCGGACAGTCGCTCCCCGGGGAGCTGTTTTTT